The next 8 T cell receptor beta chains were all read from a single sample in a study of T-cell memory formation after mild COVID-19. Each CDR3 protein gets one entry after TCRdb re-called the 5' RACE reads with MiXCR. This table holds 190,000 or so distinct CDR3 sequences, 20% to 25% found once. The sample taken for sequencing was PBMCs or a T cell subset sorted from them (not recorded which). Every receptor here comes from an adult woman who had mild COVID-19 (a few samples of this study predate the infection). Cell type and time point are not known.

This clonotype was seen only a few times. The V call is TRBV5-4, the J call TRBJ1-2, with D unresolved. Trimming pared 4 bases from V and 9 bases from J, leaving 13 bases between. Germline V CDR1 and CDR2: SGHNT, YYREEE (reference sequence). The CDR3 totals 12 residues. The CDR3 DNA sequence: TGTGCCAGCAGCCCCCGACCAGACAGCTACACCTTC. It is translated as CASSPRPDSYTF. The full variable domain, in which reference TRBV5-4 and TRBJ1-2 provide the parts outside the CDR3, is ETGVTQSPTHLIKTRGQQVTLRCSSQSGHNTVSWYQQALGQGPQFIFQYYREEENGRGNFPPRFSGLQFPNYSSELNVNALELDDSALYLCASSPRPDSYTFGSGTRLTVV.

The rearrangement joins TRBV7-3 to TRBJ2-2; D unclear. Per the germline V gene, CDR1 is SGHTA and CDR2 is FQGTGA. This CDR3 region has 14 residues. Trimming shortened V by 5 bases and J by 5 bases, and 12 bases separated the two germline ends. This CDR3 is CASSEFQLTGELFF. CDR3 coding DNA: TGTGCCAGCAGCGAGTTCCAGTTGACCGGGGAGCTGTTTTTT.

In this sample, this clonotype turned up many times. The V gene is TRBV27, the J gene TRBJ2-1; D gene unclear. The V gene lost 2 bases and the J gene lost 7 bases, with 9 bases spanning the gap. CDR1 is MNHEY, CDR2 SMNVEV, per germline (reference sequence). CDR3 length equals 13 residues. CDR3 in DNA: TGTGCCAGCAGTTTAGGTGGCGGAAATGAGCAGTTCTTC. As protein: CASSLGGGNEQFF.

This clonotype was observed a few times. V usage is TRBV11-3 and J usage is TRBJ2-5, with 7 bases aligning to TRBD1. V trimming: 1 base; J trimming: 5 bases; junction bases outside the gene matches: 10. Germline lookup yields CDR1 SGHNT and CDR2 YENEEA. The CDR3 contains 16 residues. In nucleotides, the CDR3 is TGTGCCAGCAGCTTAGCCCCGGGACAGCCCAGCGAGACCCAGTACTTC. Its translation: CASSLAPGQPSETQYF.

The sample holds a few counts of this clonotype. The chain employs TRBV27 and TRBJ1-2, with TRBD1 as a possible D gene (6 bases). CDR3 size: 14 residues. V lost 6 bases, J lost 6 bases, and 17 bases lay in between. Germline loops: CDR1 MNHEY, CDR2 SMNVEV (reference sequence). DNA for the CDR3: TGTGCCAGCAGACCGGTAGGGGGGGCGGATGGCTACACCTTC. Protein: CASRPVGGADGYTF.

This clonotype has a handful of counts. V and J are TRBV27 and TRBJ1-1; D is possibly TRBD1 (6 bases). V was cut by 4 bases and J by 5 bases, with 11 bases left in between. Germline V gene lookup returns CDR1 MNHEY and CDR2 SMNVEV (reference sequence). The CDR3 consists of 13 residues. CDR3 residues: CASSSTGWTEAFF. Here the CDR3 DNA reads TGTGCCAGCAGTTCAACAGGGTGGACTGAAGCTTTCTTT.

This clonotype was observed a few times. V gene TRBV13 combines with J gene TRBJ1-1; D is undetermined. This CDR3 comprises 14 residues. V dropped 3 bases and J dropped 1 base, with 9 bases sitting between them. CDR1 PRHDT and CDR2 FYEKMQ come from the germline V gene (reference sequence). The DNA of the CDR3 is TGTGCCAGCAGCTTTAGAGGATCGAACACTGAAGCTTTCTTT. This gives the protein CASSFRGSNTEAFF.

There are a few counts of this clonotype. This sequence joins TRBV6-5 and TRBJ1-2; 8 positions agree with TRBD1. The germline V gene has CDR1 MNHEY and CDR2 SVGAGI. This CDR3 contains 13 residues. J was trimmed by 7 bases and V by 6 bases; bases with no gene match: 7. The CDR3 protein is CASSRGQSGGYTF. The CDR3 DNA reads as TGTGCCAGCAGCAGGGGGCAGTCGGGTGGCTACACCTTC.